This record concerns one T cell receptor (beta chain) sequence. Its antigen is unidentified. The data were taken from a study of Graves' ophthalmopathy and Graves' hyperthyroidism. Study findings and constraints: Most clonotypes expanded in thyroid above 0.001 frequency were present in blood too.

RNA transcripts were the template, and TCR beta CDR3 regions were amplified from them. The workflow started with a first-round RT-PCR run with HTBI primers and then moved on to a second-round multiplex PCR. One entry per CDR3 protein results from TCRdb running MiXCR on the multiplex PCR reads. Found here are 450,000 to 600,000 distinct CDR3 sequences, under 45% of them singletons; the top ten hold about 4.1%. The CDR3 runs to 15 residues. Germline V gene data show CDR1 as SGHVS and CDR2 as FNYEAQ. Trimming pared 5 bases from V and 3 bases from J, leaving 17 bases between. The V and J genes are TRBV7-6 and TRBJ2-7; TRBD1 or TRBD2 may be the D gene (5 bases each). What was sequenced was peripheral blood or thyroid tissue (not recorded which). The receptor was derived from an adult man with Graves' hyperthyroidism. The CDR3 coding sequence is TGTGCCAGCAGCCCCCTGGGGGTTAGGGGCTACGAGCAGTACTTC. Translation gives CASSPLGVRGYEQYF.